The next 21 T cell receptor beta chains were all read from a single sample in a study of T cell responses to AZD1222 COVID-19 vaccine. Using immunoSEQ multiplex PCR, the repertoire was profiled, and TCRdb retains in-frame clones only, with some absent. This table has some 120,000 clones, about 90% appearing once. The sample here was peripheral blood, taken on day 0 of AZD1222 vaccination. These receptor sequences come from an adult in good health.

This clone was seen just once. The chain has TRBV18 and TRBJ2-3, with D hard to call. Germline loops: CDR1 KGHSH, CDR2 LQKENI. Trimming took off 3 bases at V and 5 bases at J, with 9 bases between the two ends. The CDR3 spans 13 residues. The CDR3 DNA is TGTGCCAGCTCACCGACCTTGGGAGATACGCAGTATTTT. Encoded protein: CASSPTLGDTQYF.

The DNA for the CDR3 is TGCAGTGCTAGTCGGGGCAGTTCACCCCTCCACTTT. Its protein is CSASRGSSPLHF. This chain joins TRBV20-1 and TRBJ1-6, with D maybe TRBD1 (5 bases). Germline CDR1 DFQATT, CDR2 SNEGSKA (reference sequence). The CDR3 extends over 12 amino acids. V was trimmed by 3 bases and J by 9 bases, leaving 9 bases between them.

This chain uses TRBV7-8 with TRBJ1-2; 8 bases map to TRBD1. Germline CDR1 SGHVS, CDR2 FQNEAQ. V was clipped by 5 bases and J by 4 bases; unmatched bases: 15. The CDR3 consists of 17 residues. CDR3 sequence: CASSEGQVTFGLYGYTF. DNA of the CDR3: TGTGCCAGCAGCGAGGGACAGGTGACGTTCGGACTCTATGGCTACACCTTC.

The CDR3 DNA follows: TGTGCCACTTCCGGGACAGGGGGCGAGCAGTACTTC. Translation gives CATSGTGGEQYF. The chain couples TRBV2 to TRBJ2-7; 11 positions agree with TRBD1. This CDR3 spans 12 amino acids. Trimming cost V 10 bases and J 6 bases; bases outside gene matches: 5. Germline CDR1 is SNHLY and CDR2 is FYNNEI. The full variable domain, in which reference TRBV2 and TRBJ2-7 provide the parts outside the CDR3, is EPEVTQTPSHQVTQMGQEVILRCVPISNHLYFYWYRQILGQKVEFLVSFYNNEISEKSEIFDDQFSVERPDGSNFTLKIRSTKLEDSAMYFCATSGTGGEQYFGPGTRLTVT.

The V and J genes are TRBV27 and TRBJ2-1, with a weak D call TRBD2 (5 bases). This CDR3 is 12 amino acids long. Germline lookup yields CDR1 MNHEY and CDR2 SMNVEV (reference sequence). Trimming took 3 bases from V and 14 from J, leaving 14 bases between them. DNA for the CDR3: TGTGCCAGCAGTTTTAGCGCGGTCGGGGAGTTCTTC. Its protein product is CASSFSAVGEFF.

The chain combines TRBV4-2 with TRBJ1-1; 7 nucleotides line up with TRBD1. CDR1 and CDR2 (germline): LGHNA, YNFKEQ. This CDR3 comprises 16 residues. With V trimmed by 1 base and J by 0 bases, 5 bases remained unmatched. CDR3 protein: CASSQGQGQMNTEAFF. CDR3 nucleotide sequence: TGTGCCAGCAGCCAAGGGCAGGGACAGATGAACACTGAAGCTTTCTTT.

V gene TRBV7-9 combines with J gene TRBJ1-4, with 7 bases matching TRBD1. Germline V gene sequence: CDR1 SEHNR, CDR2 FQNEAQ (reference sequence). The V segment lost 5 bases and the J segment 6 bases; nucleotides outside the gene matches: 9. The CDR3 is made up of 15 amino acids. The CDR3 loop is CASSVLTGQDEKLFF. The CDR3 coding sequence is TGTGCCAGCAGCGTATTGACAGGGCAGGATGAAAAACTGTTTTTT.

This chain uses TRBV7-3 with TRBJ1-1, with unresolved D. Germline CDR1 is SGHTA and CDR2 is FQGTGA. The V end was cut by 2 bases, the J end by 1 base, with 8 bases between. The length of the CDR3 is 14 residues. The CDR3 loop is CASSLDRGNTEAFF. For the CDR3, the DNA is TGTGCCAGCAGCTTAGATCGAGGGAACACTGAAGCTTTCTTT. Full variable domain (remainder filled in from reference TRBV7-3 and TRBJ1-1): GAGVSQTPSNKVTEKGKYVELRCDPISGHTALYWYRQSLGQGPEFLIYFQGTGAADDSGLPNDRFFAVRPEGSVSTLKIQRTERGDSAVYLCASSLDRGNTEAFFGQGTRLTVV.

The V gene is TRBV9, the J gene TRBJ1-1; 8 bases are shared with TRBD1. Germline CDR1 is SGDLS and CDR2 is YYNGEE. The CDR3 sequence is 14 residues long. The J segment lost 3 bases and the V segment lost 2 bases, leaving 3 bases of the junction unmatched. The CDR3 region is CASSVQGADTEAFF. CDR3 nucleotide sequence: TGTGCCAGCAGCGTGCAGGGGGCGGACACTGAAGCTTTCTTT. The whole variable domain, filled in from reference TRBV9 and TRBJ1-1, reads DSGVTQTPKHLITATGQRVTLRCSPRSGDLSVYWYQQSLDQGLQFLIQYYNGEERAKGNILERFSAQQFPDLHSELNLSSLELGDSALYFCASSVQGADTEAFFGQGTRLTVV.

This clone was counted once. The genes are TRBV5-1 and TRBJ2-5; D tentatively reads TRBD1 or TRBD2 (5 bases each). The CDR3 extends over 15 amino acids. Trimming left V 4 bases short and J 8 bases short, with 21 bases between. Germline V gene lookup returns CDR1 SGHRS and CDR2 YFSETQ. CDR3 coding DNA: TGCGCCAGCAGCCTCCTACCGGGACGTAGAGAAACCCAGTACTTC. As protein: CASSLLPGRRETQYF.

Written as DNA, the CDR3 is TGTGCCAGCAGCCCGTTTTCGGGGAGGGCCTTCAATGAGCAGTTCTTC. Amino acid sequence: CASSPFSGRAFNEQFF. The rearrangement joins TRBV7-8 to TRBJ2-1, with 7 nucleotides matching TRBD2. The junction had 13 bases not matched to a gene; V was cut back by 5 bases and J by 6 bases. Germline V gives CDR1 SGHVS, CDR2 FQNEAQ. The CDR3 has 16 residues.

The chain has TRBV27 and TRBJ1-3, with a possible D match to TRBD1 (5 bases). V was pared by 2 bases and J by 1 base, with 12 bases between. CDR1 is MNHEY, CDR2 SMNVEV, per germline (reference sequence). The CDR3 spans 16 residues. In DNA form, the CDR3 reads TGTGCCAGCAGTTTAACGGGGGGGAGTTCTGGAAACACCATATATTTT. This gives the protein CASSLTGGSSGNTIYF.

This CDR3 is CASSQGLGGNYEQYF. CDR3 DNA: TGTGCCAGCAGCCAAGGTCTCGGCGGAAACTACGAGCAGTACTTC. The chain combines TRBV3-1 (or the pseudogene TRBV3-2) with TRBJ2-7; no clear D gene. V dropped 1 base and J dropped 3 bases, with 13 bases sitting between them. Germline V CDR1 and CDR2: LGHDT, YNNKEL (reference sequence). The CDR3 runs 15 residues.

The rearrangement links TRBV4-1 to TRBJ2-1; maybe TRBD1 (5 bases). CDR3 length equals 15 residues. Germline CDR1 reads MGHRA; CDR2 reads YSYEKL. The ends were cut back, 0 bases at V and 9 bases at J, with 15 bases in the middle. Here the CDR3 DNA reads TGCGCCAGCAGCCAAGATCAAGGGGCCCTCCTTGAGCAGTTCTTC. Encoded protein: CASSQDQGALLEQFF.

The chain recombines TRBV12-3 or TRBV12-4 with TRBJ2-7, with D possibly TRBD1 on 5 matching bases. This CDR3 spans 12 amino acids. Trimming took off 7 bases at V and 5 bases at J, with 12 bases between the two ends. The CDR3 nucleotides are TGTGCCAGCAACTTGCTAGGGGACGAGCAGTACTTC. Translated, it gives CASNLLGDEQYF.

The chain joins TRBV4-1 to TRBJ1-2; D might be TRBD1 (6 bases). The CDR3 length is 14 residues. CDR1 is MGHRA and CDR2 is YSYEKL in the germline V gene. Trimming left V 1 base short and J 6 bases short, with 12 bases between. DNA of the CDR3: TGCGCCAGCAGCCAAGGAGACAGGACACATGGCTACACCTTC. Translation: CASSQGDRTHGYTF.

V and J are TRBV3-1 (or the pseudogene TRBV3-2) and TRBJ1-1; 8 nucleotides align to TRBD1. The germline V gene encodes CDR1 LGHDT and CDR2 YNNKEL (reference sequence). CDR3 length equals 15 residues. The V segment lost 4 bases and the J segment 4 bases; nucleotides outside the gene matches: 8. CDR3 region: CASSPPQGAGTEAFF. The CDR3 coding sequence is TGTGCCAGCAGCCCACCCCAGGGGGCAGGCACTGAAGCTTTCTTT.

This clone was counted a single time. V is TRBV24-1 and J is TRBJ2-5; either TRBD1 or TRBD2 may fit D (6 bases each). The germline gives CDR1 KGHDR, CDR2 SFDVKD. This CDR3 has 18 residues. V lost 7 bases to trimming and J lost 4 bases, with 27 bases between them. The CDR3 protein is CATRGTGARPGEGETQYF. In DNA, the CDR3 is TGTGCCACCAGAGGGACGGGGGCCCGACCGGGGGAAGGAGAGACCCAGTACTTC.

This chain joins TRBV27 and TRBJ1-1, with D tentatively TRBD1 (5 bases). The germline V gene has CDR1 MNHEY and CDR2 SMNVEV (reference sequence). The germline V and J ends were trimmed by 7 bases and 6 bases, with 9 bases remaining between them. This CDR3 is 11 amino acids long. CDR3 protein: CASIGGAEAFF. In nucleotides, the CDR3 is TGTGCCAGCATCGGGGGGGCTGAAGCTTTCTTT.

This CDR3 reads CAWSNRGGTGGLEQYF. CDR3 nucleotide sequence: TGTGCCTGGAGTAACCGGGGCGGGACAGGGGGTCTCGAGCAGTACTTC. V and J are TRBV30 and TRBJ2-7, with 11 positions matching TRBD1. The CDR3 has 16 amino acids. The V and J ends lost 2 bases and 6 bases, in that order; junction bases with no gene match: 12. Germline V gives CDR1 GTSNPN, CDR2 SVGIG (reference sequence).

The chain carries TRBV19 and TRBJ1-5, with 10 bases fitting TRBD1. Trimming at V came to 2 bases and at J to 1 base, leaving 8 bases not matched to a gene. The length of the CDR3 is 18 residues. Germline CDR1 and CDR2: LNHDA and SQIVND (reference sequence). DNA of the CDR3: TGTGCCAGTAGTATATTTACTCCGGGACAGGGGAGCAATCAGCCCCAGCATTTT. Its protein is CASSIFTPGQGSNQPQHF.